The 18 T cell receptor beta chains presented below share a single source sample, sequenced in a study of T cell repertoires in cytomegalovirus infection (dated by TCRdb to about 2019). No antigens are known for them. The run used an Illumina HiSeq 1500. The public reads were reprocessed in TCRdb via fastp at Q25 and MiXCR, keeping in-frame beta chains. Every entry covers one CDR3 protein and lists the most common genes and DNA from its rows. The sample table contains approximately 990,000 distinct CDR3 sequences; only one count was recorded for 31% of them. The ten largest account for 13% of the sample. In the paper's terms, the treatment or condition label means: in vitro stimulation with specific CMV peptide epitopes to enrich CMV-specific T cells. Sample: cultured CD8+ T cells from PBMCs, taken from culture after CMV antigen stimulation. The receptors derive from a human donor in good health (CMV status not recorded). Some clones in this sample may be carry-over from other donors' samples.

This clonotype was counted many times. The chain joins TRBV7-3 to TRBJ1-5; a possible D gene is TRBD1 (5 bases). Germline V gene sequence: CDR1 SGHTA, CDR2 FQGTGA. V was trimmed by 4 bases and J by 16 bases, leaving 26 bases between them. The CDR3 sequence is 15 residues long. The CDR3: CASSWITGPSGPNHF. The CDR3 region has the DNA TGTGCCAGCAGCTGGATAACAGGTCCTAGTGGCCCCAATCATTTT. Supplemented by reference TRBV7-3 and TRBJ1-5, the full variable domain reads GAGVSQTPSNKVTEKGKYVELRCDPISGHTALYWYRQSLGQGPEFLIYFQGTGAADDSGLPNDRFFAVRPEGSVSTLKIQRTERGDSAVYLCASSWITGPSGPNHFGDGTRLSIL.

This clonotype was detected many times. The rearrangement uses TRBV6-1 and TRBJ1-2; a possible D gene is TRBD1 (5 bases). The CDR3 is 11 amino acids. Germline CDR1 MNHNS, CDR2 SASEGT. V was pared by 6 bases and J by 7 bases, with 9 bases between. CDR3 in amino acids: CASSPGPGYTF. The CDR3 DNA reads as TGTGCCAGCAGCCCGGGACCTGGCTACACCTTC.

The chain carries TRBV6-2 or TRBV6-3 and TRBJ1-5; 7 positions match TRBD1. The CDR3 length is 14 residues. V dropped 6 bases and J dropped 4; count of bases not matched to a gene: 6. CDR1 is MNHEY and CDR2 is SVGEGT in the germline V gene. Written as DNA, the CDR3 is TGTGCCAGCAGCCTCCCGGACAGGAATCAGCCCCAGCATTTT. Translated: CASSLPDRNQPQHF.

V and J are TRBV28 and TRBJ2-2, with D uncertain. Germline V CDR1 and CDR2: MDHEN, SYDVKM. Between the trimmed V and J ends, which lost 6 bases and 0 bases, there was a span of 23 bases. The CDR3 length is 19 residues. The CDR3 sequence: CASSDLYPGPKTNTGELFF. CDR3 nucleotide sequence: TGTGCCAGCAGCGATTTATACCCCGGACCGAAAACGAACACCGGGGAGCTGTTTTTT.

The rearrangement links TRBV6-5 to TRBJ1-2; D is uncertain. Germline CDR1 reads MNHEY; CDR2 reads SVGAGI. The V and J ends lost 8 bases and 3 bases respectively, with 10 bases between them. The CDR3 is 12 amino acids. The CDR3 spells CASGWVHYGYTF. Here the CDR3 DNA reads TGTGCCAGCGGTTGGGTGCACTATGGCTACACCTTC.

The chain is built from TRBV7-6 and TRBJ2-3, with 7 bases identical to TRBD1. The CDR3 contains 13 residues. The V and J ends lost 6 bases and 4 bases, in that order; junction bases with no gene match: 4. CDR1 and CDR2 (germline): SGHVS, FNYEAQ. The CDR3 DNA reads as TGTGCCAGCAGGGGGACAGCTGCAGATACGCAGTATTTT. Translating it yields CASRGTAADTQYF.

This clonotype was seen many times. V and J are TRBV6-6 and TRBJ2-1; TRBD1 matches 8 bases. The germline V gene has CDR1 MNHNY and CDR2 SVGAGI (reference sequence). This CDR3 is built from 14 residues. Germline trimming cut 5 bases from V and 7 bases from J; bases unmatched to any gene: 7. CDR3 in amino acids: CASSPRTGRNEQFF. In nucleotides, the CDR3 is TGTGCCAGCAGTCCAAGGACAGGGAGGAATGAGCAGTTCTTC.

This chain joins TRBV4-1 and TRBJ1-6; 7 nucleotides match TRBD1. Germline CDR1 reads MGHRA; CDR2 reads YSYEKL. The CDR3 is 15 amino acids. The V gene end was trimmed by 1 base and the J gene end by 6 bases; junction bases not matched to a gene: 3. This CDR3 is CASSQVRDSNSPLHF. CDR3 sequence (DNA): TGCGCCAGCAGCCAAGTCCGGGACAGTAATTCACCCCTCCACTTT.

The chain links TRBV3-1 to TRBJ1-1, with TRBD1 as a possible D gene (5 bases). This CDR3 region has 18 residues. Germline assignment: CDR1 LGHDT and CDR2 YNNKEL (reference sequence). V dropped 1 base and J dropped 2 bases, with 20 bases sitting between them. The CDR3 nucleotides are TGTGCCAGCAGCCAAGGATGGGTCTCAGGGAATCCCAACACTGAAGCTTTCTTT. Translation: CASSQGWVSGNPNTEAFF.

The rearrangement links TRBV6-6 to TRBJ2-5, with D perhaps assigned TRBD1 or TRBD2 (6 bases each). The V gene lost 11 bases and the J gene lost 7 bases, with 17 bases spanning the gap. CDR3 length: 12 residues. The germline gives CDR1 MNHNY, CDR2 SVGAGI (reference sequence). DNA for the CDR3: TGTGCCGCCCAAAGGGGGGTAGGGACCCAGTACTTC. As protein: CAAQRGVGTQYF.

At least ten counts were recorded for this clonotype. This chain links TRBV7-2 with TRBJ2-5, with D tentatively TRBD2 (7 bases). Germline assignment: CDR1 SGHTA and CDR2 FQGNSA. The CDR3 is made up of 14 amino acids. The V end was cut by 1 base, the J end by 5 bases, with 11 bases between. The CDR3 DNA reads as TGTGCCAGCAGCTTAGAGAGGGGGGGGGAGACCCAGTACTTC. Translation gives CASSLERGGETQYF.

There are many counts of this clonotype. V usage is TRBV2 and J usage is TRBJ1-2, with TRBD1 matching over 9 bases. There are 15 residues in the CDR3. From germline, CDR1 is SNHLY and CDR2 FYNNEI. The V segment lost 6 bases and the J segment 7 bases; nucleotides outside the gene matches: 12. The CDR3 DNA follows: TGTGCCAGCAGGGACCGGGACAGGGTCGTCGCTGGCTACACCTTC. Amino acid sequence: CASRDRDRVVAGYTF.

This chain connects TRBV4-1 to TRBJ2-5; perhaps TRBD1 as D (7 bases). Deletions cut 2 bases from V and 0 bases from J, with 10 bases between. CDR1 and CDR2 from the germline V gene are MGHRA and YSYEKL. CDR3 length: 15 residues. The CDR3 DNA sequence: TGCGCCAGCAGCCAATCAGGGGGGAACCAAGAGACCCAGTACTTC. This gives the protein CASSQSGGNQETQYF.

CDR3 bases: TGTGCCAGCAGCTTCCGGACAGGCCACTCCTACGAGCAGTACTTC. It yields the protein CASSFRTGHSYEQYF. The chain is built from TRBV7-9 and TRBJ2-7; 7 bases map to TRBD1. J lost 0 bases, V lost 3 bases, and 5 bases had no gene match. The CDR3 consists of 15 residues. Germline values: CDR1 SEHNR, CDR2 FQNEAQ (reference sequence).

This clonotype was seen many times. The J gene is TRBJ1-3, the V gene TRBV7-8; D is unresolved. The CDR3 extends over 14 amino acids. From germline, CDR1 is SGHVS and CDR2 FQNEAQ. Trimming cost V 8 bases and J 3 bases, with 14 bases left between them. The CDR3 DNA reads TGTGCCAGCCGGCAGTCGTCTCGTGGAAACACCATATATTTT. Its protein product is CASRQSSRGNTIYF.

A note on this clonotype: One junction end disagrees with the germline gene, perhaps due to a read error. J is TRBJ2-1 and V is TRBV4-1, with D hard to call. This CDR3 contains 14 residues. Looked up from germline, CDR1 is MGHRA and CDR2 is YSYEKL. CDR3 region: CASRQDAGNNEQFF. The CDR3 DNA sequence: TGCGCCAGCAGACAAGATGCAGGTAACAATGAGCAGTTCTTC.

This clonotype was seen a few times. The gene calls are TRBV6-5 and TRBJ1-1; D possibly corresponds to TRBD1 (6 bases). Germline CDR1 reads MNHEY; CDR2 reads SVGAGI. The CDR3 totals 17 residues. V dropped 0 bases and J dropped 3 bases, with 17 bases sitting between them. The CDR3 loop reads CASSYSGGYREDTEAFF. The CDR3 DNA sequence: TGTGCCAGCAGTTACTCGGGGGGCTACAGGGAGGACACTGAAGCTTTCTTT.

A few counts support this clonotype. Written as DNA, the CDR3 is TGTGCCATCGGGGGAACACGGGGGTCCTACGAGCAGTACTTC. Translated, it gives CAIGGTRGSYEQYF. This chain connects TRBV10-3 to TRBJ2-7; D is possibly TRBD2 (6 bases). CDR3 size: 14 residues. The germline V gene has CDR1 ENHRY and CDR2 SYGVKD. V lost 8 bases and J lost 1, with 15 bases in between.